This T cell receptor (beta chain) was retrieved from a study of regulatory T cells in long-lasting Graves disease. As concerns this clonotype: Its matching antigen is unknown.

Investigators prepared the TCR beta libraries by applying iRepertoire HTBI primers and Arm-PCR of CDR3 regions. MiXCR, run by TCRdb on the multiplex PCR reads, gives a single entry per CDR3 protein. This repertoire shows 650,000 to 850,000 distinct CDR3 sequences, 25% to 35% found once; its top ten account for about two fifths. Time point specified: persistent/refractory GD, antithyroid drugs over 5 years with positive TRAb. PBMC RNA served as the TCR library source. Patients were enrolled at an endocrinology department in Xi'an, China. Whole-study results and caveats: The sample size was small, and this may have reduced accuracy. Those with persistent disease had in common more public clonotypes (about 3,000) than new patients (approximately 920). Rather than thyroid tissue, only peripheral blood underwent study.

The source of this sequence is a female donor with Graves disease. Sequenced here: peripheral blood mononuclear cells (PBMCs), sampled when the disease was refractory, from a patient treated with antithyroid drugs.

CDR3 protein: CASSGGTEYTEAFF. DNA for the CDR3: TGCGCCAGCAGCGGTGGGACGGAATACACTGAAGCTTTCTTT. The chain is built from TRBV5-1 and TRBJ1-1; maybe TRBD1 (5 bases). Germline V gene sequence: CDR1 SGHRS, CDR2 YFSETQ. The CDR3 consists of 14 residues. V lost 4 bases to trimming and J lost 3 bases, with 13 bases between them.